These T cell receptor beta chains were read from a single sample in a study of blood T cells in healthy people across ages. TCRdb reanalysed the 5' RACE reads using MiXCR and keeps one entry per CDR3 protein. The profile shows 650,000 to 1,000,000 distinct CDR3 sequences, 46% of them singletons. Sequencing was carried out using blood. Receptors originate from a man older than 75 in good health. Each CDR3 is given with its conserved first and last residue. The D gene is left open where the match is weak. A row's size may be missing; if present it is once, few, many or a size class.

CDR3aa | CDR3nt | abundance | v_gene | d_gene | j_gene
CASSDPMSVTF | TGCGCCAGCAGCGATCCTATGTCGGTCACCTTC | . | TRBV9 | . | TRBJ1-2
CATSDSGGQIYNEQFF | TGTGCCACCAGTGATTCAGGGGGACAGATCTACAATGAGCAGTTCTTC | . | TRBV24-1 | TRBD1 | TRBJ2-1
CASSLQGDMNTEAFF | TGTGCCAGCAGTTTGCAGGGGGATATGAACACTGAAGCTTTCTTT | . | TRBV28 | TRBD1 | TRBJ1-1
CAWSSGGANVPTF | TGTGCCTGGAGTTCAGGTGGGGCCAACGTCCCGACTTTC | once | TRBV30 | . | TRBJ2-6
CASSPRDGSSYEQYF | TGTGCCAGCAGCCCACGGGACGGCAGCTCCTACGAGCAGTACTTC | few | TRBV5-6 | . | TRBJ2-7
CSGEAPDSPLHF | TGCAGTGGTGAGGCGCCGGATTCACCCCTCCACTTT | few | TRBV20-1 | . | TRBJ1-6
CASSLAVGWVQTQYF | TGTGCCAGCAGCTTAGCGGTGGGATGGGTACAGACCCAGTACTTC | . | TRBV11-3 | . | TRBJ2-5
CASSLLTGEETQYF | TGTGCCAGCAGCTTGTTGACAGGGGAAGAGACCCAGTACTTC | many | TRBV5-6 | TRBD1 | TRBJ2-5
CASSVDRGLQPQHF | TGTGCCAGCAGCGTAGACAGGGGGCTTCAGCCCCAGCATTTT | many | TRBV7-2 | TRBD1 | TRBJ1-5
CASRRQGTSGGSTDTQYF | TGTGCCAGCAGACGCCAAGGGACTAGCGGGGGGAGCACAGATACGCAGTATTTT | . | TRBV7-2 | TRBD2 | TRBJ2-3
CSASGLAGSGEQYF | TGCAGTGCTTCAGGACTAGCGGGATCTGGCGAGCAGTACTTC | . | TRBV20-1 | TRBD2 | TRBJ2-7
CASSISAGGPREQYF | TGCGCCAGCAGCATATCAGCGGGAGGGCCCCGAGAGCAGTACTTC | . | TRBV5-1 | TRBD2 | TRBJ2-5
CASSRIQGSNQPQHF | TGTGCCAGCAGCCGAATACAGGGTAGCAATCAGCCCCAGCATTTT | . | TRBV6-1 | . | TRBJ1-5
CASSFGTGGTETQYF | TGTGCCAGCAGTTTCGGGACAGGGGGCACCGAGACCCAGTACTTC | . | TRBV6-5 | TRBD1 | TRBJ2-5
CSATRGSRGNEQFF | TGCAGTGCCACCCGCGGGAGTAGGGGCAATGAGCAGTTCTTC | . | TRBV20-1 | TRBD2 | TRBJ2-1
CASSQRGQEFYGYTF | TGTGCCAGCAGCCAAAGGGGACAGGAGTTCTATGGCTACACCTTC | . | TRBV12-3/TRBV12-4 | TRBD1 | TRBJ1-2
CASSPQRSSYNEQFF | TGTGCCAGCTCACCACAGCGGAGCTCCTACAATGAGCAGTTCTTC | few | TRBV18 | . | TRBJ2-1
CASSPPRGETQYF | TGTGCCAGCAGCCCCCCCCGTGGGGAGACCCAGTACTTC | . | TRBV3-1 | . | TRBJ2-5
CASSYETGVHNEQFF | TGTGCCAGCAGCTACGAGACAGGGGTACACAATGAGCAGTTCTTC | few | TRBV9 | TRBD1 | TRBJ2-1
CASSQPGLGPLEQFF | TGCGCCAGCAGCCAACCGGGACTAGGTCCCTTGGAGCAGTTCTTC | . | TRBV5-1 | TRBD2 | TRBJ2-1
CSGEDRLNTEAFF | TGCAGCGGAGAGGACAGGTTGAACACTGAAGCTTTCTTT | . | TRBV29-1 | TRBD1 | TRBJ1-1
CASSEALRQSLRKGTQYF | TGTGCCAGCAGTGAAGCGCTTCGGCAGAGCCTAAGGAAAGGTACGCAGTATTTT | . | TRBV6-1 | . | TRBJ2-3
CASSLAPSGRGAHTEQFF | TGTGCCAGCAGCTTAGCGCCTAGCGGGAGGGGCGCCCACACTGAGCAGTTCTTC | . | TRBV7-2 | TRBD2 | TRBJ2-1
CASSLLASRETQYF | TGTGCCAGCAGCTTATTGGCTAGCCGAGAGACCCAGTACTTC | few | TRBV11-2 | . | TRBJ2-5
CASSWDSSSGYEQYF | TGTGCCAGCAGCTGGGACTCATCGTCGGGCTACGAGCAGTACTTC | . | TRBV7-2 | . | TRBJ2-7
CASSLAKVQHNEQFF | TGTGCCAGCAGCTTAGCGAAGGTTCAACACAATGAGCAGTTCTTC | many | TRBV7-2 | . | TRBJ2-1
CASSLASGRQETQYF | TGCGCCAGCAGCTTAGCTAGCGGGAGGCAAGAGACCCAGTACTTC | many | TRBV5-1 | TRBD2 | TRBJ2-5
CATSETGEREAFF | TGTGCCACCAGTGAAACAGGGGAGAGGGAAGCTTTCTTT | . | TRBV24-1 | TRBD1 | TRBJ1-1
CASSHFRDSFYNEQFF | TGTGCCAGCAGCCACTTCCGGGACTCGTTCTACAATGAGCAGTTCTTC | many | TRBV14 | . | TRBJ2-1
CSAKTEQGMETQYF | TGCAGTGCTAAAACAGAACAGGGAATGGAGACCCAGTACTTC | . | TRBV20-1 | . | TRBJ2-5
CASSLQGNIYGYTF | TGTGCCAGCAGCTTACAAGGGAATATCTATGGCTACACCTTC | few | TRBV7-2 | . | TRBJ1-2
CASSFTTAKNIQYF | TGTGCCAGCAGCTTTACAACAGCCAAAAACATTCAGTACTTC | . | TRBV7-9 | . | TRBJ2-4
CASLGQLGDTQYF | TGTGCCAGCTTAGGACAGCTGGGGGATACGCAGTATTTT | . | TRBV18 | . | TRBJ2-3
CASSFAAGGPQEQFF | TGCGCCAGCAGCTTTGCGGCGGGAGGCCCTCAGGAGCAGTTCTTC | . | TRBV5-1 | TRBD2 | TRBJ2-1
CASSSDSLGPHEQFF | TGTGCCAGCAGTTCAGATAGCCTCGGGCCCCATGAGCAGTTCTTC | . | TRBV6-2/TRBV6-3 | . | TRBJ2-1
CSVLEGTQYF | TGCAGCGTTTTGGAGGGGACCCAGTACTTC | . | TRBV29-1 | . | TRBJ2-5
CSVEVADRPSYEQYF | TGCAGCGTTGAAGTTGCGGACAGGCCTTCCTACGAGCAGTACTTC | . | TRBV29-1 | TRBD1 | TRBJ2-7
CAISEGTGLTDTQYF | TGTGCCATCAGTGAGGGAACGGGACTCACAGATACGCAGTATTTT | . | TRBV10-3 | . | TRBJ2-3
CASSLESRTFRSYNEQFF | TGTGCCAGCAGCTTAGAATCCCGGACTTTCCGCTCCTACAATGAGCAGTTCTTC | . | TRBV11-1 | . | TRBJ2-1
CATSREQGSNEQFF | TGTGCCACCAGCAGAGAACAGGGTAGTAATGAGCAGTTCTTC | . | TRBV15 | . | TRBJ2-1
CASSYNILADTQYF | TGTGCCAGCAGTTATAATATTCTGGCAGATACGCAGTATTTT | few | TRBV6-6 | . | TRBJ2-3
CASSKPAAGETQYF | TGTGCCAGCAGCAAGCCCGCCGCGGGAGAGACCCAGTACTTC | . | TRBV7-2 | . | TRBJ2-5
CASSHPGTPQETQYF | TGTGCCAGCAGCCATCCCGGGACACCCCAAGAGACCCAGTACTTC | few | TRBV9 | . | TRBJ2-5
CASSSTRLADTQYF | TGTGCCAGCAGTTCCACACGACTTGCAGATACGCAGTATTTT | . | TRBV6-5 | . | TRBJ2-3
CASKGQNSGANVLTF | TGTGCCAGCAAGGGACAAAACTCTGGGGCCAACGTCCTGACTTTC | . | TRBV28 | . | TRBJ2-6
CASSRDPSTDTQYF | TGTGCCAGCTCCCGGGACCCTAGCACAGATACGCAGTATTTT | . | TRBV6-5 | . | TRBJ2-3
CSGPGQGVNEQFF | TGCAGCGGCCCGGGACAGGGGGTCAATGAGCAGTTCTTC | . | TRBV29-1 | TRBD1 | TRBJ2-1
CASSQGQGYSYNEQFF | TGCGCCAGCAGCCAAGGACAGGGGTATTCCTACAATGAGCAGTTCTTC | few | TRBV4-3 | TRBD1 | TRBJ2-1
CASSFRLAGDTQYF | TGTGCCAGCAGTTTCCGGCTAGCGGGAGATACGCAGTATTTT | . | TRBV27 | TRBD2 | TRBJ2-3
CSASGAGGAQGYNEQFF | TGCAGTGCTAGTGGCGCGGGAGGGGCCCAAGGGTACAATGAGCAGTTCTTC | . | TRBV20-1 | TRBD2 | TRBJ2-1
CSVVLAYSSYEQYF | TGCAGCGTAGTTCTAGCGTATAGCTCCTACGAGCAGTACTTC | . | TRBV29-1 | . | TRBJ2-7
CASRATGFRNQPQHF | TGTGCCAGCAGGGCTACAGGGTTCCGCAATCAGCCCCAGCATTTT | . | TRBV12-3/TRBV12-4 | . | TRBJ1-5